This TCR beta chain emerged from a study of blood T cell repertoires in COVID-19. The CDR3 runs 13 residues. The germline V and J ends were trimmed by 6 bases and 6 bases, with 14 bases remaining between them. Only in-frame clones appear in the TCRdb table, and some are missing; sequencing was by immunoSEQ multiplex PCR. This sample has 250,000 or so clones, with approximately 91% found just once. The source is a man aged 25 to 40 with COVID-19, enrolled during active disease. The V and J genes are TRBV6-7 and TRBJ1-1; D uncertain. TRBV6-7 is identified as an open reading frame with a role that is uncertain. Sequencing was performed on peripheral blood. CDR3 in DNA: TGTGCCAGCAGCCCGGTCGGGGTACCTGAAGCTTTCTTT. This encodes CASSPVGVPEAFF.